These T cell receptor beta chains were read from a single sample in a study of shared clonotypes between healthy human individuals. Sequencing was performed with immunoSEQ multiplex PCR; in TCRdb, only in-frame clones are kept and a portion is missing. Here the sample spans hundreds of thousands of clones, approximately 74% being singletons. Sequenced: memory CD4+ T cells sorted from blood. The receptors originated from a woman in her twenties or thirties in good health. The CDR3 runs from the conserved cysteine through the conserved F or W. A D gene is named only where the DNA matches it firmly. Expanded clones get a size class; other rows say once, few or many, or leave the size out.

j_call v_call d_call clone_size cdr3_nt cdr3_aa
TRBJ1-4 TRBV5-6 TRBD1 NA TGTGCCAGCAGCTCGGACAGGGGGCGAATTAATGAAAAACTGTTTTTT CASSSDRGRINEKLFF
TRBJ2-7 TRBV4-1 TRBD1 NA TGCGCCAGCAGCCAAGGACAGGGGGCTGGGTACGAGCAGTACTTC CASSQGQGAGYEQYF
TRBJ2-1 TRBV7-8 NA NA TGTGCCAGCAGCCAGCGGGACAGCTCCTACAATGAGCAGTTCTTC CASSQRDSSYNEQFF
TRBJ1-1 TRBV19 NA NA TGTGCCAGTACGGAAGGCAGGGGCCTAGGTTCGAACACTGAAGCTTTCTTT CASTEGRGLGSNTEAFF
TRBJ2-3 TRBV5-1 NA NA TGCGCCAGCAGCCAAGCTACGATTAGCACAGATACGCAGTATTTT CASSQATISTDTQYF
TRBJ1-3 TRBV5-1 NA NA TGCGCCAGCAGCCCTACCTACTCTGGAAACACCATATATTTT CASSPTYSGNTIYF
TRBJ1-2 TRBV5-4 NA NA TGTGCCAGCAGCTTGGGGATGGCAGGCCAGAGTGGCTACACCTTC CASSLGMAGQSGYTF
TRBJ1-5 TRBV23-1 TRBD1 NA TGCGCCAGCAGTCTCCGGACAGGGGCTCGTTCCAATCAGCCCCAGCATTTT CASSLRTGARSNQPQHF
TRBJ2-3 TRBV5-4 NA NA TGTGCCAGCAGCTCCGCAGGGGGGTCAGATACGCAGTATTTT CASSSAGGSDTQYF
TRBJ2-3 TRBV29-1 TRBD1 few TGCAGCGCCAAAGGAGGGACAGGGAGCACAGATACGCAGTATTTT CSAKGGTGSTDTQYF
TRBJ2-7 TRBV7-8 NA NA TGTGCCAGCAGCTTTCCGGGGAGAGGACGTAATGAGCAGTACTTC CASSFPGRGRNEQYF
TRBJ2-1 TRBV5-1 NA NA TGCGCCAGCAGCTTGGCTTTGCAGGGCGGTGAGCAGTTCTTC CASSLALQGGEQFF
TRBJ1-5 TRBV6-1 TRBD1 NA TGTGCCAGCAGTGCTACAACCGGGACAGGTAACAATCAGCCCCAGCATTTT CASSATTGTGNNQPQHF
TRBJ2-2 TRBV12-1 NA NA TGTGCCAGCAGCTTTGGGCTAGCCGGGACCGGGGAGCTGTTTTTT CASSFGLAGTGELFF
TRBJ2-1 TRBV10-3 TRBD2 NA TGTGCCATCAGTGAGGGACTAGCGGGAAACTACAATGAGCAGTTCTTC CAISEGLAGNYNEQFF
TRBJ2-2 TRBV7-6 NA NA TGTGCCAGCAGCTTAGTACGACAGCACACCGGGGAGCTGTTTTTT CASSLVRQHTGELFF
TRBJ2-6 TRBV28 NA NA TGTGCCAGCAGTTATCGGTCGGGACTCTCTGTTGTCCTGACTTTC CASSYRSGLSVVLTF
TRBJ2-7 TRBV30 NA NA TGTGCCTGGAGTCTGGGCCCCTACGAGCAGTACTTC CAWSLGPYEQYF
TRBJ2-5 TRBV27 TRBD2 few TGTGCCAGCAGTAGGGGACTAGCGGGAGGTAAAGAGACCCAGTACTTC CASSRGLAGGKETQYF
TRBJ2-7 TRBV27 NA NA TGTGCCAGCAGTTCCCCTGGAGGATACTCCTACGAGCAGTACTTC CASSSPGGYSYEQYF
TRBJ2-7 TRBV25-1 NA once TGTGCCAGCAGTTCGGTGGAGCAGTACTTC CASSSVEQYF
TRBJ2-1 TRBV6-1 NA once TGTGCCAGCAGTCCCCGAGGGGTAAATGAGCAGTTCTTC CASSPRGVNEQFF
TRBJ1-1 TRBV7-8 NA NA TGTGCCAGCAGCTCTCGATCGATTCTCGCGGGCACTGAAGCTTTCTTT CASSSRSILAGTEAFF
TRBJ2-2 TRBV23-1 TRBD2 NA TGCGCCAGCAGTCACCCGGCAAAACTAGCGGAGACCACCACCGGGGAGCTGTTTTTT CASSHPAKLAETTTGELFF
TRBJ2-5 TRBV5-1 NA NA TGCGCCAGCAGCTTGGTAGACGGTATCCAAGAGACCCAGTACTTC CASSLVDGIQETQYF
TRBJ1-2 TRBV13 TRBD1 NA TGTGCCAGCAGCACCCTGGGTGGGACAGGGATTGATGGCTACACCTTC CASSTLGGTGIDGYTF
TRBJ2-5 TRBV5-1 NA NA TGCGCCAGCAGCTTGGTAACGTCCCAAGGGGCCCAGTACTTC CASSLVTSQGAQYF
TRBJ2-7 TRBV29-1 NA once TGCAGCGTCACTAGGAGGGCAGGGGTTCTCTACGAGCAGTACTTC CSVTRRAGVLYEQYF
TRBJ2-7 TRBV11-2 NA NA TGTGCCAGCACCCCCACTTCAACAGGGATCTACGAGCAGTACTTC CASTPTSTGIYEQYF